The 22 T cell receptor beta chains below come from one sample, sequenced in a study of shared clonotypes between healthy human individuals (dated by TCRdb to the early 2020s). CD8 naive samples were obtained by positive selection for CCR7 among CD45RO-negative cells, yielding a CD45RA+CCR7+ population from which TemRA cells were excluded. Library prep was done by the immunoSEQ multiplex PCR assay. TCRdb stores this immuneACCESS table with in-frame sequences only. Part of the clones is absent; in the studies checked, under half of the shortfall reflects unresolved V genes, and no reason is known for the rest. The sample records roughly 2 million clones, over 85% of which are singletons. The ten biggest clones cover 1% to 1.3% of the sample. Sequencing input: naive CD8+ T cells sorted from blood. Per the publication, the cell subset or site label means: CD45RA+CCR7+. Receptors were obtained from a man younger than 35 in good health.

The V and J genes are TRBV13 and TRBJ2-7, with D maybe TRBD2 (6 bases). Germline V gene data show CDR1 as PRHDT and CDR2 as FYEKMQ (reference sequence). This CDR3 contains 17 residues. Deletions cut 4 bases from V and 2 bases from J, with 21 bases between. In nucleotides, the CDR3 is TGTGCCAGCAGCTCTACCTCCGGGGGTAAGGTTACCTACGAGCAGTACTTC. It translates to CASSSTSGGKVTYEQYF. The variable domain in full, with the rest retrieved from reference TRBV13 and TRBJ2-7, is AAGVIQSPRHLIKEKRETATLKCYPIPRHDTVYWYQQGPGQDPQFLISFYEKMQSDKGSIPDRFSAQQFSDYHSELNMSSLELGDSALYFCASSSTSGGKVTYEQYFGPGTRLTVT.

This chain uses TRBV28 with TRBJ2-7; the D is unclear. Germline CDR1 is MDHEN and CDR2 is SYDVKM. The ends were cut back, 5 bases at V and 4 bases at J, with 12 bases in the middle. The length of the CDR3 is 13 residues. CDR3 amino acids: CASSMTLAYEQYF. CDR3 DNA sequence: TGTGCCAGCAGTATGACATTGGCGTACGAGCAGTACTTC.

The chain recombines TRBV2 with TRBJ2-3; D not resolved. The CDR3 is 13 residues long. CDR1 SNHLY and CDR2 FYNNEI come from the germline V gene. V lost 3 bases and J lost 4, with 8 bases in between. CDR3 bases: TGTGCCAGCAGTGAGTCGAGTTCAGATACGCAGTATTTT. Translated, it gives CASSESSSDTQYF.

V usage is TRBV7-8 and J usage is TRBJ2-7; 16 nucleotides line up with TRBD2. The J segment lost 4 bases and the V segment lost 5 bases, leaving 2 bases of the junction unmatched. There are 15 residues in the CDR3. Germline V lookup: CDR1 SGHVS, CDR2 FQNEAQ. As DNA, the CDR3 is TGTGCCAGCAGCCGGGGACTAGCGGGAGGGTACGAGCAGTACTTC. This encodes CASSRGLAGGYEQYF. Complete variable domain (other parts from reference TRBV7-8 and TRBJ2-7): GAGVSQSPRYKVAKRGQDVALRCDPISGHVSLFWYQQALGQGPEFLTYFQNEAQLDKSGLPSDRFFAERPEGSVSTLKIQRTQQEDSAVYLCASSRGLAGGYEQYFGPGTRLTVT.

V usage is TRBV30 and J usage is TRBJ1-2; 7 bases agree with TRBD1. Unmatched junction bases numbered 13, after V lost 8 bases and J lost 4 bases. The CDR3 runs 14 residues. Germline CDR1 is GTSNPN and CDR2 is SVGIG (reference sequence). In DNA, the CDR3 is TGTGCCCGCACAGAGACAGGGTTGTCCTATGGCTACACCTTC. Translation: CARTETGLSYGYTF.

In regard to this clone: Other DNA sequences in the same sample also yield this CDR3. The chain links TRBV6-6 to TRBJ2-7, with 7 bases aligning to TRBD1. This CDR3 contains 13 residues. The trim removed 0 bases at V and 5 bases at J, leaving 1 base unmatched. Per germline, CDR1 MNHNY and CDR2 SVGAGI (reference sequence). The CDR3 DNA reads TGTGCCAGCAGTTACTCCCAGGGGGACGAGCAGTACTTC. This gives the protein CASSYSQGDEQYF.

The chain recombines TRBV7-9 with TRBJ2-5; 7 bases are shared with TRBD1. The junction had 3 bases not matched to a gene; V was cut back by 3 bases and J by 5 bases. CDR3 length: 13 amino acids. Germline CDR1 reads SEHNR; CDR2 reads FQNEAQ (reference sequence). This chain's CDR3 is CASSFRQGETQYF. The CDR3 bases are TGTGCCAGCAGCTTCCGACAGGGTGAGACCCAGTACTTC.

This clone is a singleton in its sample. The rearrangement joins TRBV11-2 to TRBJ2-1; 8 bases map to TRBD2. The CDR3 spans 15 residues. Germline lookup yields CDR1 SGHAT and CDR2 FQNNGV. The V and J ends lost 1 base and 7 bases, in that order; junction bases with no gene match: 6. The DNA for the CDR3 is TGTGCCAGCAGCTTAGGCGGCGGGGGGCCGAATGAGCAGTTCTTC. Amino acids: CASSLGGGGPNEQFF.

This chain joins TRBV5-1 and TRBJ1-6, with D tentatively TRBD1 (6 bases). This CDR3 has 18 amino acids. The germline gives CDR1 SGHRS, CDR2 YFSETQ. Trimming removed 0 bases at V and 0 bases at J, with 13 bases between. CDR3 residues: CASSLDQGTNSYNSPLHF. CDR3 coding DNA: TGCGCCAGCAGCTTGGATCAGGGGACGAACTCCTATAATTCACCCCTCCACTTT.

This clone was picked up a small number of times. The same CDR3 is also encoded by other DNA sequences in this sample. The chain couples TRBV7-9 to TRBJ2-5; the D is unclear. The V gene lost 5 bases and the J gene lost 1 base, with 8 bases spanning the gap. Germline V lookup: CDR1 SEHNR, CDR2 FQNEAQ (reference sequence). This CDR3 has 13 residues. The CDR3 nucleotides read TGTGCCAGCAGCCTCGACGGCCAAGAGACCCAGTACTTC. This sequence encodes CASSLDGQETQYF.

A word on this clone: The identical CDR3 is also encoded by other nucleotide sequences in the sample. The chain is built from TRBV11-2 and TRBJ2-7; D gene uncertain. Per the germline V gene, CDR1 is SGHAT and CDR2 is FQNNGV. There are 14 residues in the CDR3. Trimming pared 4 bases from V and 1 base from J, leaving 11 bases between. The chain's CDR3 is CASSWASGSYEQYF. CDR3 sequence (DNA): TGTGCCAGCAGCTGGGCCTCCGGGTCCTACGAGCAGTACTTC.

As regards this clone: At the DNA level, this CDR3 is encoded by other sequences in the same sample as well. The rearrangement uses TRBV5-4 and TRBJ2-3; 8 nucleotides align to TRBD2. Germline V gene lookup returns CDR1 SGHNT and CDR2 YYREEE (reference sequence). With 2 bases clipped from V and 2 bases from J, the junction kept 4 bases outside the gene matches. This CDR3 spans 15 amino acids. CDR3 residues: CASSFAGGPTDTQYF. CDR3 DNA sequence: TGTGCCAGCAGCTTTGCGGGGGGCCCCACAGATACGCAGTATTTT.

About this clone itself: This specimen includes other DNA sequences encoding the same CDR3. This sequence joins TRBV9 and TRBJ2-7; D may be TRBD1 or TRBD2 (5 bases each). The CDR3 sequence is 13 residues long. Germline values: CDR1 SGDLS, CDR2 YYNGEE. With 4 bases removed from V and 0 bases from J, the gap between germline ends came to 8 bases. The CDR3: CASSPGSSYEQYF. The CDR3 region has the DNA TGTGCCAGCAGCCCAGGGAGCTCCTACGAGCAGTACTTC.

The genes are TRBV10-3 and TRBJ2-7; no clear D gene. Germline CDR1 reads ENHRY; CDR2 reads SYGVKD. The CDR3 extends over 13 amino acids. The V and J ends lost 6 bases and 4 bases respectively, with 13 bases between them. The CDR3 region has the DNA TGTGCCATCAGACCCGCTCCTAATTACGAGCAGTACTTC. Its protein is CAIRPAPNYEQYF.

This clone was seen just once. The chain has TRBV6-5 and TRBJ2-7; TRBD1 is a possible D gene (5 bases). V was trimmed by 6 bases and J by 4 bases, leaving 16 bases between them. The CDR3 is 14 residues long. The V gene's germline CDR1 is MNHEY and CDR2 SVGAGI. CDR3 nucleotides: TGTGCCAGCAGCCCCTCGCCGGCAGGGTACGAGCAGTACTTC. Translated, it gives CASSPSPAGYEQYF.

Points on this clone: Within the sample, other DNA sequences also encode this same CDR3. The chain recombines TRBV6-5 with TRBJ1-1; D unresolved. Germline values: CDR1 MNHEY, CDR2 SVGAGI. The CDR3 loop spans 12 amino acids. The ends were cut back, 2 bases at V and 4 bases at J, with 5 bases in the middle. The CDR3 sequence: CASSYMGTEAFF. The CDR3 region has the DNA TGTGCCAGCAGTTACATGGGCACTGAAGCTTTCTTT.

The chain couples TRBV7-8 to TRBJ1-6; D perhaps matches TRBD1 (5 bases). Trimming took 5 bases from V and 7 from J, leaving 18 bases between them. From germline, CDR1 is SGHVS and CDR2 FQNEAQ. The CDR3 contains 16 residues. Written as DNA, the CDR3 is TGTGCCAGCAGCCTGGCCGGGACCTCCCCAAATTCACCCCTCCACTTT. Translating gives CASSLAGTSPNSPLHF.

V gene TRBV6-5 combines with J gene TRBJ2-7; D may be TRBD2 (6 bases). Germline CDR1 is MNHEY and CDR2 is SVGAGI. CDR3 length equals 15 residues. Trimming removed 0 bases at V and 5 bases at J, with 14 bases between. The CDR3 loop is CASSYSIGRGNEQYF. CDR3 DNA sequence: TGTGCCAGCAGTTACTCGATCGGCCGGGGGAACGAGCAGTACTTC.

V gene TRBV6-5 combines with J gene TRBJ1-1; 7 positions agree with TRBD1. Germline trimming cut 6 bases from V and 4 bases from J; bases unmatched to any gene: 8. Germline V lookup: CDR1 MNHEY, CDR2 SVGAGI. The CDR3 has 14 amino acids. Here the CDR3 reads CASRSTGEGTEAFF. The CDR3 nucleotides read TGTGCCAGCAGGAGCACAGGGGAAGGCACTGAAGCTTTCTTT.

J is TRBJ1-1 and V is TRBV11-2, with a possible D match to TRBD1 (6 bases). Germline V lookup: CDR1 SGHAT, CDR2 FQNNGV. The CDR3 consists of 14 residues. Trimming cost V 5 bases and J 3 bases, with 13 bases left between them. The CDR3 sequence: CASSPRPGDTEAFF. The CDR3 region has the DNA TGTGCCAGCAGCCCGAGGCCAGGGGACACTGAAGCTTTCTTT.

V is TRBV30 and J is TRBJ2-3; tentative D call: TRBD1 (7 bases). V lost 0 bases and J lost 9, with 13 bases in between. CDR1 GTSNPN and CDR2 SVGIG come from the germline V gene (reference sequence). CDR3 length equals 13 residues. The CDR3 is CAWSVLRGETQYF. DNA of the CDR3: TGTGCCTGGAGTGTACTCAGGGGGGAAACGCAGTATTTT.

The V call is TRBV4-1, the J call TRBJ2-7; 9 bases fit TRBD2. Looked up from germline, CDR1 is MGHRA and CDR2 is YSYEKL. V lost 1 base to trimming and J lost 2 bases; unmatched junction nucleotides: 3. The CDR3 contains 15 residues. The CDR3 region has the DNA TGCGCCAGCAGCCAAGGGGGGACTAGCCCCTACGAGCAGTACTTC. Amino acids: CASSQGGTSPYEQYF.